One sample yielded the 3 T cell receptor beta chains listed below, sequenced in a study of a mutant IDH1 vaccine in newly diagnosed glioma. Profiled with immunoSEQ multiplex PCR; TCRdb holds only in-frame clones, not every one. The sample includes about 63,000 clones, around 83% of them seen just once. Time point here: baseline, week 1 (first vaccination visit). Specified treatment: pre-vaccination baseline after standard-of-care therapy. The sample consisted of peripheral blood mononuclear cells (PBMCs), taken from a glioma patient treated with radiotherapy, temozolomide or both. These receptors were obtained from a woman aged 18 to 35 with glioma. Some clones in this sample may be carry-over from other donors' samples.

This chain joins TRBV6-6 and TRBJ2-7; D possibly corresponds to TRBD2 (5 bases). Per germline, CDR1 MNHNY and CDR2 SVGAGI (reference sequence). The CDR3 contains 12 residues. Trimming stripped 7 bases from V and 0 bases from J, with 7 bases between. CDR3 DNA: TGTGCCAGCAATAGCGACTCCTACGAGCAGTACTTC. Translation gives CASNSDSYEQYF.

This chain links TRBV19 with TRBJ1-1; no reliable D call. The CDR3 runs to 14 residues. Between the trimmed V and J ends, which lost 5 bases and 4 bases, there was a span of 14 bases. Germline values: CDR1 LNHDA, CDR2 SQIVND (reference sequence). CDR3: CASSYPGGSTEAFF. The CDR3, as DNA: TGTGCCAGTAGTTATCCAGGCGGTAGCACTGAAGCTTTCTTT. Looking up the rest from reference TRBV19 and TRBJ1-1 gives the full variable domain: DGGITQSPKYLFRKEGQNVTLSCEQNLNHDAMYWYRQDPGQGLRLIYYSQIVNDFQKGDIAEGYSVSREKKESFPLTVTSAQKNPTAFYLCASSYPGGSTEAFFGQGTRLTVV.

This clone was recorded once. V and J are TRBV5-1 and TRBJ2-7; the D gene is possibly TRBD2 (5 bases). The CDR3 has 15 residues. Germline V lookup: CDR1 SGHRS, CDR2 YFSETQ. Trimming removed 0 bases from V and 4 bases from J, with 14 bases in between. The CDR3: CASSLGGGRGYEQYF. CDR3 bases: TGCGCCAGCAGCTTGGGGGGTGGGAGAGGATACGAGCAGTACTTC.